A single sample gave rise to the 21 T cell receptor beta chains below, sequenced in a study of prognosis after radiotherapy for stage I lung cancer. Two-round multiplex PCR on genomic DNA was the method by which TCR beta CDR3 was amplified. First-round PCR, the initial amplification, used primers specific to each TRBV and TRBJ gene. In TCRdb, the multiplex PCR reads were re-called with MiXCR into one record per CDR3 protein. The table lists 15,000 to 20,000 distinct CDR3 sequences, 45% to 55% of them singletons, with approximately 30% in the top ten. The sample consisted of PBMCs, taken before or after stereotactic body radiation therapy (not recorded which). The receptors stem from a donor aged 50 or older with non-small cell lung cancer.

This clonotype was recorded at least ten times. A much bigger clone sits one base away, suggesting this may be a read error. The chain uses TRBV15 and TRBJ1-6, with 7 positions matching TRBD1. The CDR3 extends over 15 amino acids. CDR1 LNHNV and CDR2 YYDKDF come from the germline V gene (reference sequence). The CDR3 sequence: CATSRGGTVNSPLRF. In DNA form, the CDR3 reads TGTGCCACCAGCAGAGGGGGGACAGTTAATTCACCCCTCCGCTTT.

The rearrangement links TRBV7-2 to TRBJ1-1, with D possibly matching TRBD1 (5 bases). The CDR3 is 17 residues long. Germline CDR1 reads SGHTA; CDR2 reads FQGNSA. The V gene lost 2 bases and the J gene lost 0 bases, with 16 bases spanning the gap. CDR3 residues: CASSLFSAGTLNTEAFF. Here the CDR3 DNA reads TGTGCCAGCAGCTTATTTTCCGCCGGGACGCTGAACACTGAAGCTTTCTTT.

V and J are TRBV9 and TRBJ2-1; TRBD2 agrees at 13 bases. This CDR3 comprises 16 residues. The V segment lost 3 bases and the J segment 8 bases; nucleotides outside the gene matches: 8. Germline-derived CDR1 and CDR2 are SGDLS and YYNGEE. CDR3 bases: TGTGCCAGCAGCGCCGATCCTGGACTAGCGGGAGATGAGCAGTTCTTC. This sequence encodes CASSADPGLAGDEQFF.

This clonotype has a handful of counts. Being one base from a much bigger clone, this may be a read error. The chain uses TRBV19 and TRBJ1-1, with 7 nucleotides matching TRBD1. Per the germline V gene, CDR1 is LNHDA and CDR2 is SQIVND (reference sequence). The CDR3 extends over 13 amino acids. V lost 7 bases, J lost 7 bases, and 9 bases stayed unmatched. The CDR3 DNA reads TGTGCCAGTAAATATAGGGGGCTTGTTGAAGCTTTCTTT. Translation: CASKYRGLVEAFF.

The V gene is TRBV11-2, the J gene TRBJ2-7; maybe TRBD2 (7 bases). The germline V and J ends were trimmed by 5 bases and 2 bases, with 19 bases remaining between them. This CDR3 contains 16 residues. In germline, CDR1 is SGHAT, CDR2 FQNNGV. CDR3 DNA sequence: TGTGCCAGCAGCCTGTGGGGGGCTAGCGGAACCTACGAGCAGTACTTC. Amino acid sequence: CASSLWGASGTYEQYF. The full variable domain, rest sourced from reference TRBV11-2 and TRBJ2-7, is EAGVAQSPRYKIIEKRQSVAFWCNPISGHATLYWYQQILGQGPKLLIQFQNNGVVDDSQLPKDRFSAERLKGVDSTLKIQPAKLEDSAVYLCASSLWGASGTYEQYFGPGTRLTVT.

The chain couples TRBV6-8 to TRBJ2-7, with D maybe TRBD1 (5 bases). Germline CDR1 is MNHGY and CDR2 is SAAAGT. Trimming removed 0 bases from V and 5 bases from J, with 17 bases in between. This CDR3 contains 16 residues. The CDR3 DNA reads as TGTGCCAGCAGTTACTCCGAGATTGAACAGGTGAACGAGCAGTACTTC. Its translation: CASSYSEIEQVNEQYF.

Concerning this clonotype: A read error is the likely source, as a far larger clone sits one nucleotide away. The chain employs TRBV6-5 and TRBJ2-7; D not certain. The CDR3 is 14 amino acids. V was cut by 5 bases and J by 6 bases, with 17 bases left in between. Germline CDR1 MNHEY, CDR2 SVGAGI. The CDR3 loop is CASSTGVSPLEQYF. For the CDR3, the DNA is TGTGCCAGCAGTACCGGTGTCAGCCCCCTCGAGCAGTACTTC.

The sample holds a few counts of this clonotype. This sequence is one base from a far larger clone and is likely a read error. The chain is built from TRBV6-5 and TRBJ2-7; no definite D call. CDR1 MNHEY and CDR2 SVGAGI come from the germline V gene. V lost 2 bases and J lost 3, with 5 bases in between. The CDR3 totals 12 residues. CDR3 loop: CASSYRFYEQYF. CDR3 bases: TGTGCCAGCAGTTACAGATTCTACGAGCAGTACTTC.

This chain joins TRBV3-1 and TRBJ2-7, with D possibly TRBD2 on 6 matching bases. CDR1 LGHDT and CDR2 YNNKEL come from the germline V gene (reference sequence). V lost 0 bases and J lost 5, with 20 bases in between. The CDR3 sequence is 17 residues long. The CDR3 nucleotides are TGTGCCAGCAGCCAAGATATCGGCGGGATCTTGGGCCACGAGCAGTACTTC. Translated, it gives CASSQDIGGILGHEQYF.

This clonotype was counted a few times. A much bigger clone sits one base away, suggesting this may be a read error. V gene TRBV12-3 or TRBV12-4 combines with J gene TRBJ2-7; unclear D gene. The CDR3 is 11 amino acids. The germline V and J ends were trimmed by 5 bases and 3 bases, with 5 bases remaining between them. The CDR3 DNA sequence: TGTGCCAGCAGTCAAGACTACGAGCAGTACTTC. Its translation: CASSQDYEQYF.

This clonotype has at least ten counts. The chain's CDR3 is CASSRMGLGTNTGELFF. The CDR3 DNA reads TGTGCCAGCAGCCGAATGGGACTAGGGACGAACACCGGGGAGCTGTTTTTT. V usage is TRBV7-9 and J usage is TRBJ2-2; 8 bases map to TRBD2. Per the germline V gene, CDR1 is SEHNR and CDR2 is FQNEAQ (reference sequence). CDR3 length: 17 residues. The junction had 8 bases not matched to a gene; V was cut back by 5 bases and J by 0 bases.

This clonotype was seen repeatedly, ten times or more. The V call is TRBV20-1, the J call TRBJ2-7, with 10 positions matching TRBD1. V gave up 3 bases and J gave up 4 bases; unmatched junction bases: 9. CDR1 and CDR2 (germline): DFQATT, SNEGSKA (reference sequence). The CDR3 has 15 residues. CDR3 protein: CSARDSGQGSYEQYF. CDR3 nucleotide sequence: TGCAGTGCTAGGGATTCGGGACAGGGGTCTTACGAGCAGTACTTC.

This clonotype appeared a few times. This chain joins TRBV5-4 and TRBJ2-1; possibly TRBD1 for D (6 bases). Deletions cut 7 bases from V and 5 bases from J, with 10 bases between. This CDR3 has 12 residues. Per the germline V gene, CDR1 is SGHNT and CDR2 is YYREEE (reference sequence). The CDR3 coding sequence is TGTGCCAGCGGGAACAGGGACAATGAGCAGTTCTTC. Translation gives CASGNRDNEQFF.

This clonotype was seen just once. V gene TRBV20-1 combines with J gene TRBJ1-6, with D tentatively TRBD1 (5 bases). The CDR3 length is 12 residues. V was cut by 1 base and J by 9 bases, with 7 bases left in between. The germline gives CDR1 DFQATT, CDR2 SNEGSKA (reference sequence). In DNA, the CDR3 is TGCAGTGCTAGAGGGGGCGGTTCACCCCTCCACTTT. It yields the protein CSARGGGSPLHF.

This clonotype was seen once. This sequence joins TRBV27 and TRBJ2-2, with 7 positions matching TRBD2. This CDR3 is built from 16 residues. V lost 5 bases, J lost 6 bases, and 12 bases stayed unmatched. Germline CDR1 MNHEY, CDR2 SMNVEV (reference sequence). CDR3 nucleotide sequence: TGTGCCAGCAGTCTGTCCAGCGGGATGGTATCCGGGGAGCTGTTTTTT. Amino acids: CASSLSSGMVSGELFF.

This clonotype was observed once. The germline gene is not matched at one end of the junction; a read error may be the cause. The CDR3 sequence is CSAPRWAHDQYF. The CDR3, as DNA: TGCAGTGCCCCTAGGTGGGCCCACGATCAGTACTTC. V and J are TRBV20-1 and TRBJ2-7; no clear D gene. Germline CDR1 DFQATT, CDR2 SNEGSKA (reference sequence). CDR3 length equals 12 residues.

This chain links TRBV6-5 with TRBJ2-2; D gene uncertain. This CDR3 has 16 residues. Trimming shortened V by 3 bases and J by 0 bases, and 11 bases separated the two germline ends. The germline V gene has CDR1 MNHEY and CDR2 SVGAGI. DNA for the CDR3: TGTGCCAGCAGTTATTTCCTCCACCCGAACACCGGGGAGCTGTTTTTT. This codes for CASSYFLHPNTGELFF.

The chain links TRBV5-1 to TRBJ1-2, with D possibly TRBD1 on 5 matching bases. Trimming left V 1 base short and J 4 bases short, with 11 bases between. The CDR3 is 14 amino acids. The germline V gene encodes CDR1 SGHRS and CDR2 YFSETQ. In nucleotides, the CDR3 is TGCGCCAGCAGCTTGCGCCAGGGCAGCTATGGCTACACCTTC. This translates into CASSLRQGSYGYTF.

The genes are TRBV20-1 and TRBJ2-3, with 11 bases fitting TRBD2. With 7 bases clipped from V and 1 base from J, the junction kept 10 bases outside the gene matches. Germline CDR1 DFQATT, CDR2 SNEGSKA (reference sequence). This CDR3 has 16 amino acids. The CDR3 region has the DNA TGCAGTGTATCACTAGCGGGAGTTGGGGGCACAGATACGCAGTATTTT. Translation gives CSVSLAGVGGTDTQYF.

In this sample, this clonotype turned up many times. J is TRBJ2-1 and V is TRBV14; the match to TRBD2 covers 8 bases. Germline V CDR1 and CDR2: SGHDN, FVKESK. This CDR3 is 13 amino acids long. J was trimmed by 15 bases and V by 0 bases; bases with no gene match: 7. The CDR3 spells CASSQDGAGGRFF. CDR3 bases: TGTGCCAGCAGCCAAGATGGGGCGGGAGGCAGGTTCTTC.

The rearrangement links TRBV12-3 or TRBV12-4 to TRBJ2-3; possibly TRBD1 or TRBD2 for D (5 bases each). There are 15 residues in the CDR3. V was cut by 8 bases and J by 2 bases, with 17 bases left in between. The CDR3 region is CASGIGAGVTDTQYF. In DNA form, the CDR3 reads TGTGCCAGCGGTATCGGGGCGGGCGTCACAGATACGCAGTATTTT.